The present entry profiles one TCR beta chain with its context. What it binds is unknown. This CDR3 comprises 16 residues. The germline V gene has CDR1 LNHNV and CDR2 YYDKDF (reference sequence). The germline V and J ends were trimmed by 0 bases and 5 bases, with 16 bases remaining between them. The entry originates in a study of cytomegalovirus exposure and HLA in healthy donors. Overall study results and limits: Across donors, most TCRs were seen rarely, yet some public ones were widespread. Several top significant clusters appeared, in a later analysis, to be linked to common viral pathogens. What TCR beta sequences reportedly achieved was accurate prediction of HLA-A and HLA-B alleles in most subjects. Being productive about 90% or about 30% of the time was typical of most TCR beta V segments in an earlier analysis.

Use of 60 Vbeta and 13 Jbeta primers characterized the PCR. Produced via immunoSEQ multiplex PCR; TCRdb's table is partial and in-frame only. The profile shows about 130,000 clones, roughly 74% of them singletons. The receptor was isolated from a man aged 35 to 55 in good health and CMV-seronegative. The V call is TRBV15, the J call TRBJ2-5; D gene uncertain. Material: PBMCs. CDR3 in DNA: TGTGCCACCAGCAGAGATGGATGGGCAGTCCCGGAGACCCAGTACTTC. Its protein is CATSRDGWAVPETQYF.